This TCR beta chain stems from a study of T cells in Graves' hyperthyroidism and ophthalmopathy. Turning to the study itself: Prior to any treatment, at the point of initial diagnosis, peripheral blood was collected.

At least ten counts were recorded for this clonotype. Its specificity is not known. A patient was excluded if there was uncontrolled infection, other autoimmune disease, pregnancy or lactation. RNA transcripts served as the template for amplifying TCR beta CDR3 regions. First-round RT-PCR of the TCR CDR3 relied on the HTBI primer set. In TCRdb, the multiplex PCR reads were re-called with MiXCR into one record per CDR3 protein. The data show approximately 600,000 distinct CDR3 sequences, with less than 25% seen just once and approximately 30% held by the top ten. Findings and limits, study-wide: Blood also carried most thyroid clonotypes expanded above 0.001. The model forecast ophthalmopathy, anticipating it by a median 6.5 months before onset.

Looked up from germline, CDR1 is SGHRS and CDR2 is YFSETQ. The CDR3 covers 16 residues. Trimming left V 3 bases short and J 1 base short, with 16 bases between. The rearrangement uses TRBV5-1 and TRBJ1-1; D gene unclear. The sample comprised blood. The source is a man younger than 40 with Graves' ophthalmopathy. The CDR3 region has the DNA TGCGCCAGCAGCTCCCGGGTTCTCGGGGAGAACACTGAAGCTTTCTTT. It encodes CASSSRVLGENTEAFF.